These 10 T cell receptor beta chains originate from one sample sequenced in a study of siplizumab effects on memory and regulatory T cells. The protocol was immunoSEQ multiplex PCR, while the TCRdb copy is restricted to in-frame clones and leaves out a portion. Counted here are about 85,000 clones, about 95% occurring once; the ten biggest clones make up less than 20%. The sample comprised CD8+ T cells sorted from blood. These receptor sequences come from a human donor in good health.

This clone has just one count. The V gene is TRBV9, the J gene TRBJ2-3; tentative D call: TRBD2 (6 bases). Trimming shortened V by 2 bases and J by 5 bases, and 18 bases separated the two germline ends. This CDR3 has 16 amino acids. Germline V gives CDR1 SGDLS, CDR2 YYNGEE. CDR3: CASSVAHGGRGDTQYF. DNA of the CDR3: TGTGCCAGCAGCGTCGCTCACGGGGGAAGGGGAGATACGCAGTATTTT. Combining the CDR3 with reference TRBV9 and TRBJ2-3 gives the whole variable domain DSGVTQTPKHLITATGQRVTLRCSPRSGDLSVYWYQQSLDQGLQFLIQYYNGEERAKGNILERFSAQQFPDLHSELNLSSLELGDSALYFCASSVAHGGRGDTQYFGPGTRLTVL.

The genes are TRBV7-8 and TRBJ2-2; 9 nucleotides line up with TRBD1. The CDR3 is 16 amino acids. The trim removed 5 bases at V and 6 bases at J, leaving 10 bases unmatched. Germline V gene lookup returns CDR1 SGHVS and CDR2 FQNEAQ. The chain's CDR3 is CASSPWTGETSGELFF. CDR3 in DNA: TGTGCCAGCAGCCCGTGGACAGGGGAGACGTCCGGGGAGCTGTTTTTT.

This sequence joins TRBV19 and TRBJ2-2; 10 bases line up with TRBD1. The CDR3 covers 15 residues. Germline loops: CDR1 LNHDA, CDR2 SQIVND (reference sequence). V gave up 9 bases and J gave up 4 bases; unmatched junction bases: 8. In nucleotides, the CDR3 is TGTGCCAGCCGGCTGGGGGACAGGGGCACCGGGGAGCTGTTTTTT. Translated, it gives CASRLGDRGTGELFF.

This chain connects TRBV27 to TRBJ2-7, with D perhaps TRBD1 or TRBD2 (5 bases each). The CDR3 consists of 14 residues. V lost 4 bases and J 2 bases, leaving 12 bases between the germline ends. Germline CDR1 is MNHEY and CDR2 is SMNVEV (reference sequence). CDR3 loop: CASSSGTLAYEQYF. The CDR3, as DNA: TGTGCCAGCAGTTCCGGGACGTTGGCCTACGAGCAGTACTTC.

For this clone: One end of the junction fails to match germline, which may point to a read error. The V gene is TRBV19, the J gene TRBJ1-1; 9 bases are a match to TRBD1. The germline CDR1 and CDR2 sequences are LNHDA and SQIVND (reference sequence). The CDR3 extends over 18 amino acids. In nucleotides, the CDR3 is TGTGCCAGTAGGATAGTGGGGACAGGGCTGGTGGGGGATACTGAAGCTTTCTTT. It translates to CASRIVGTGLVGDTEAFF. Looking up the rest from reference TRBV19 and TRBJ1-1 gives the full variable domain: DGGITQSPKYLFRKEGQNVTLSCEQNLNHDAMYWYRQDPGQGLRLIYYSQIVNDFQKGDIAEGYSVSREKKESFPLTVTSAQKNPTAFYLCASRIVGTGLVGDTEAFFGQGTRLTVV.

This clone has a count of ten or more. This chain links TRBV10-2 with TRBJ1-2, with 9 bases fitting TRBD1. The germline V gene has CDR1 WSHSY and CDR2 SAAADI. The CDR3 loop spans 15 amino acids. Losses at the gene ends were 5 bases for V and 2 bases for J; bases not matched to a gene: 6. CDR3 bases: TGCGCCAGCAGTCTAGGGACAGGGATCAACTATGGCTACACCTTC. It specifies CASSLGTGINYGYTF.

This clone was observed a single time. The V and J genes are TRBV5-4 and TRBJ2-1; 9 bases map to TRBD2. V trimming: 6 bases; J trimming: 4 bases; junction bases outside the gene matches: 11. The CDR3 is 16 amino acids. Looked up from germline, CDR1 is SGHNT and CDR2 is YYREEE (reference sequence). The CDR3: CASTMVSSGVYNEQFF. The CDR3 region has the DNA TGTGCCAGCACCATGGTGTCTAGCGGGGTTTACAATGAGCAGTTCTTC.

This chain links TRBV7-9 with TRBJ2-3, with D hard to call. The CDR3 length is 12 residues. The germline V gene has CDR1 SEHNR and CDR2 FQNEAQ (reference sequence). V was cut by 5 bases and J by 2 bases, with 5 bases left in between. DNA for the CDR3: TGTGCCAGCAGCCCGGCCACAGATACGCAGTATTTT. Translating it yields CASSPATDTQYF.

The CDR3, as DNA: TGTGCCAGCAGTCCGGGACAGGGGCTCACTGAAGCTTTCTTT. Translation gives CASSPGQGLTEAFF. The chain carries TRBV27 and TRBJ1-1; TRBD1 matches 10 bases. CDR1 MNHEY and CDR2 SMNVEV come from the germline V gene (reference sequence). V shed 5 bases and J 4 bases; nucleotides not matched to a gene: 4. The CDR3 runs to 14 residues.

The chain couples TRBV9 to TRBJ2-2; 7 bases are a match to TRBD1. This CDR3 comprises 17 residues. The V segment lost 3 bases and the J segment 0 bases; nucleotides outside the gene matches: 8. Germline V gene lookup returns CDR1 SGDLS and CDR2 YYNGEE. The CDR3 reads CASSESTGPTNTGELFF. CDR3 sequence (DNA): TGTGCCAGCAGCGAATCGACAGGGCCTACGAACACCGGGGAGCTGTTTTTT.